The TCR beta chain under discussion was sequenced for a study of regulatory T cells in long-lasting Graves disease. Findings of the study overall: Peripheral blood was the sole material, not thyroid tissue.

The time point denotes: newly diagnosed GD, antithyroid drugs for less than 3 months. PBMC-derived RNA was used for the TCR library. Investigators report Graves' disease was diagnosed under American Thyroid Association guidelines. This clonotype occurred a few times. Its antigen is still unknown. Combining iRepertoire HTBI primers with Arm-PCR of CDR3 regions, the authors built TCR beta libraries. TCRdb called the multiplex PCR reads again in MiXCR, with one record for every CDR3 protein. The sample shows around 240,000 distinct CDR3 sequences, about 17% of them seen only once. In addition, the sample was reused for a study of T cells in Graves' hyperthyroidism and ophthalmopathy. According to that study: Those patients with uncontrolled infection, other autoimmune disease, pregnancy or lactation were excluded.

The sequences come from peripheral blood mononuclear cells (PBMCs), collected at new diagnosis, from a patient treated with antithyroid drugs. The sequence was collected from a young woman with Graves disease.

As DNA, the CDR3 is TGTGCCAGCAGCCAAGAAAGCAGGGACTCACCCCTCCACTTT. It yields the protein CASSQESRDSPLHF. The rearrangement links TRBV4-2 to TRBJ1-6, with D possibly matching TRBD1 (5 bases). This CDR3 spans 14 amino acids. The V end lost 0 bases, the J end lost 10 bases, and 10 bases lay between the germline ends. CDR1 LGHNA and CDR2 YNFKEQ come from the germline V gene.